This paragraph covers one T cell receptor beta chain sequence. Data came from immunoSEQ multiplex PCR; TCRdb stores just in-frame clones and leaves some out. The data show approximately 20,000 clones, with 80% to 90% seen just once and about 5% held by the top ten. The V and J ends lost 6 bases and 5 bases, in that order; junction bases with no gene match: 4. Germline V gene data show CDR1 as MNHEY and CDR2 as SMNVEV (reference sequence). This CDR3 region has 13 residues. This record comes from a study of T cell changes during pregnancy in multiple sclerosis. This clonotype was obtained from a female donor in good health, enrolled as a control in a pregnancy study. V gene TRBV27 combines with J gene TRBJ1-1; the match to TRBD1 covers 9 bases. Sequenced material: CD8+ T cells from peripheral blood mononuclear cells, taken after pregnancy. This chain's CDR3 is CASSTGGRTEAFF. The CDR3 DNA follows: TGTGCCAGCAGCACAGGGGGCAGAACTGAAGCTTTCTTT.